The rows below give T cell receptor beta chains drawn from one sample of a study of identifying expanded T cells in peripheral blood. Assay used: immunoSEQ multiplex PCR; TCRdb lists only in-frame clones, some missing. Of over 85,000 clones detected, around 83% appear once; the ten largest clones hold 4% to 5.5%. What was sequenced was blood. The receptors here all came from a person between 18 and 75 years old in good health. Both conserved end residues are part of each CDR3. A D gene is named only where the DNA matches it firmly. Clone size is shown for a subset of rows, as once, few, many or a class of expanded clone.

j_gene: TRBJ1-5; d_gene: -; v_gene: TRBV9; abundance: -; CDR3aa: CASSVDSSNQPQHF; CDR3nt: TGTGCCAGCAGCGTAGACAGCAGCAATCAGCCCCAGCATTTT
j_gene: TRBJ1-2; d_gene: -; v_gene: TRBV5-4; abundance: -; CDR3aa: CASSSTGFLDDTF; CDR3nt: TGTGCCAGCAGCTCGACGGGGTTCTTGGACGATACCTTC
j_gene: TRBJ1-1; d_gene: TRBD1; v_gene: TRBV7-9; abundance: -; CDR3aa: CASSNWDSEAFF; CDR3nt: TGTGCCAGCAGCAACTGGGACAGTGAAGCTTTCTTT
j_gene: TRBJ1-2; d_gene: -; v_gene: TRBV7-2; abundance: -; CDR3aa: CASSGVGANYGYTF; CDR3nt: TGTGCCAGCAGCGGTGTGGGCGCAAACTATGGCTACACCTTC
j_gene: TRBJ2-5; d_gene: -; v_gene: TRBV9; abundance: -; CDR3aa: CASSQRSQAGTQYF; CDR3nt: TGTGCCAGCAGCCAGCGGTCACAAGCGGGGACCCAGTACTTC
j_gene: TRBJ1-1; d_gene: -; v_gene: TRBV4-3; abundance: -; CDR3aa: CASSEQDNTEAFF; CDR3nt: TGCGCCAGCAGCGAACAGGACAACACTGAAGCTTTCTTT
j_gene: TRBJ1-1; d_gene: TRBD1; v_gene: TRBV10-3; abundance: once; CDR3aa: CAISEGRGVTEAFF; CDR3nt: TGTGCCATCAGTGAGGGCAGGGGGGTCACTGAAGCTTTCTTT
j_gene: TRBJ1-5; d_gene: -; v_gene: TRBV7-2; abundance: -; CDR3aa: CASSLGQALGQPQHF; CDR3nt: TGTGCCAGCAGCTTGGGGCAGGCGTTGGGTCAGCCCCAGCATTTT
j_gene: TRBJ1-1; d_gene: -; v_gene: TRBV6-5; abundance: few; CDR3aa: CASSYEKVGNTEAFF; CDR3nt: TGTGCCAGCAGTTACGAGAAGGTAGGGAACACTGAAGCTTTCTTT
j_gene: TRBJ1-5; d_gene: -; v_gene: TRBV4-1; abundance: few; CDR3aa: CASSQSPSRVQPQHF; CDR3nt: TGCGCCAGCAGCCAATCGCCAAGCCGGGTTCAGCCCCAGCATTTT
j_gene: TRBJ2-1; d_gene: TRBD1; v_gene: TRBV10-2; abundance: medium-sized; CDR3aa: CASSSGTGELYNEQFF; CDR3nt: TGCGCCAGCAGTAGTGGGACAGGGGAACTCTACAATGAGCAGTTCTTC
j_gene: TRBJ1-2; d_gene: -; v_gene: TRBV6-1; abundance: -; CDR3aa: CASSEPEEITNYGYTF; CDR3nt: TGTGCCAGCAGTGAACCGGAGGAGATAACTAACTATGGCTACACCTTC
j_gene: TRBJ1-2; d_gene: TRBD1; v_gene: TRBV7-2; abundance: -; CDR3aa: CASSSDRGTYGYTF; CDR3nt: TGTGCCAGCAGCTCGGACAGGGGAACCTATGGCTACACCTTC
j_gene: TRBJ1-4; d_gene: -; v_gene: TRBV28; abundance: -; CDR3aa: CASSSPGGPNEKLFF; CDR3nt: TGTGCCAGCAGTTCCCCCGGAGGGCCTAATGAAAAACTGTTTTTT
j_gene: TRBJ2-2; d_gene: -; v_gene: TRBV6-5; abundance: once; CDR3aa: CASKPGLTNGELFF; CDR3nt: TGTGCCAGCAAACCGGGACTTACCAACGGGGAGCTGTTTTTT
j_gene: TRBJ1-4; d_gene: -; v_gene: TRBV12-5; abundance: -; CDR3aa: CASGLSFQGGANEKLFF; CDR3nt: TGTGCTAGTGGTTTGTCTTTTCAGGGAGGGGCTAATGAAAAACTGTTTTTT
j_gene: TRBJ2-1; d_gene: -; v_gene: TRBV2; abundance: -; CDR3aa: CATGKRVSYNEQFF; CDR3nt: TGTGCCACTGGGAAACGGGTCTCCTACAATGAGCAGTTCTTC
j_gene: TRBJ2-1; d_gene: -; v_gene: TRBV15; abundance: -; CDR3aa: CALGDHSSYNEQFF; CDR3nt: TGTGCCCTGGGCGACCACAGCTCCTACAATGAGCAGTTCTTC
j_gene: TRBJ1-6; d_gene: -; v_gene: TRBV5-1; abundance: once; CDR3aa: CASSLGESFLSYNSPLHF; CDR3nt: TGCGCCAGCAGCTTGGGGGAATCTTTTTTGTCCTATAATTCACCCCTCCACTTT
j_gene: TRBJ1-1; d_gene: -; v_gene: TRBV5-1; abundance: -; CDR3aa: CASSLAVDTEAFF; CDR3nt: TGCGCCAGCAGCTTGGCGGTAGACACTGAAGCTTTCTTT
j_gene: TRBJ1-2; d_gene: -; v_gene: TRBV7-2; abundance: -; CDR3aa: CASSLVGERGYTF; CDR3nt: TGTGCCAGCAGCTTAGTCGGGGAGAGGGGCTACACCTTC
j_gene: TRBJ2-1; d_gene: -; v_gene: TRBV10-3; abundance: -; CDR3aa: CAISPDFTYNEQFF; CDR3nt: TGTGCCATCAGCCCGGACTTCACCTACAATGAGCAGTTCTTC
j_gene: TRBJ2-1; d_gene: -; v_gene: TRBV2; abundance: -; CDR3aa: CASSTGSYNEQFF; CDR3nt: TGTGCCAGCAGTACAGGTTCCTACAATGAGCAGTTCTTC
j_gene: TRBJ1-1; d_gene: TRBD1; v_gene: TRBV7-2; abundance: once; CDR3aa: CASSFTGGAGTEAFF; CDR3nt: TGTGCCAGCAGCTTCACAGGGGGCGCGGGCACTGAAGCTTTCTTT
j_gene: TRBJ2-3; d_gene: -; v_gene: TRBV7-2; abundance: once; CDR3aa: CASSRLIGDTQYF; CDR3nt: TGTGCCAGCAGCCGCCTAATTGGGGATACGCAGTATTTT
j_gene: TRBJ2-7; d_gene: -; v_gene: TRBV4-3; abundance: -; CDR3aa: CASSQAGTPNYEQYF; CDR3nt: TGCGCCAGCAGCCAAGCGGGTACTCCCAACTACGAGCAGTACTTC
j_gene: TRBJ1-2; d_gene: TRBD1; v_gene: TRBV19; abundance: -; CDR3aa: CASSADRGNPPRGYTF; CDR3nt: TGTGCCAGTAGTGCTGACAGGGGTAACCCCCCTCGTGGCTACACCTTC
j_gene: TRBJ2-5; d_gene: -; v_gene: TRBV7-9; abundance: -; CDR3aa: CASSLVGRGLYQETQYF; CDR3nt: TGTGCCAGCAGCTTAGTGGGCCGCGGCCTCTACCAAGAGACCCAGTACTTC
j_gene: TRBJ2-1; d_gene: TRBD2; v_gene: TRBV4-3; abundance: once; CDR3aa: CASSQGGTSGHNAQFF; CDR3nt: TGCGCCAGCAGCCAAGGGGGGACTAGCGGGCACAATGCGCAGTTCTTC
j_gene: TRBJ1-6; d_gene: TRBD1; v_gene: TRBV9; abundance: -; CDR3aa: CASSPGQGKNSPLHF; CDR3nt: TGTGCCAGCAGCCCCGGACAGGGGAAGAATTCACCCCTCCACTTT
j_gene: TRBJ2-3; d_gene: -; v_gene: TRBV2; abundance: -; CDR3aa: CASRIPLSTDTQYF; CDR3nt: TGTGCCAGCAGAATTCCCCTCAGCACAGATACGCAGTATTTT
j_gene: TRBJ1-2; d_gene: TRBD1; v_gene: TRBV14; abundance: -; CDR3aa: CASTRTGVGYTF; CDR3nt: TGTGCCAGCACCAGGACAGGGGTCGGCTACACCTTC
j_gene: TRBJ2-6; d_gene: -; v_gene: TRBV4-1; abundance: -; CDR3aa: CASSLRGALRNGANVLTF; CDR3nt: TGCGCCAGCAGCCTGAGGGGGGCGCTTAGGAATGGGGCCAACGTCCTGACTTTC
j_gene: TRBJ2-2; d_gene: -; v_gene: TRBV4-1; abundance: -; CDR3aa: CASSQGGGTNTGELFF; CDR3nt: TGCGCCAGCAGCCAAGGGGGTGGAACGAACACCGGGGAGCTGTTTTTT
j_gene: TRBJ2-7; d_gene: TRBD2; v_gene: TRBV7-2; abundance: once; CDR3aa: CASSQRTGGPYEQYF; CDR3nt: TGTGCCAGCAGCCAGAGAACGGGGGGGCCCTACGAGCAGTACTTC
j_gene: TRBJ1-1; d_gene: -; v_gene: TRBV5-1; abundance: -; CDR3aa: CASSLWDGKNTEAFF; CDR3nt: TGCGCCAGCAGCTTATGGGACGGTAAAAACACTGAAGCTTTCTTT
j_gene: TRBJ1-1; d_gene: -; v_gene: TRBV5-5; abundance: -; CDR3aa: CASSLALNRLNTEAFF; CDR3nt: TGTGCCAGCAGCTTGGCGTTAAACAGGCTGAACACTGAAGCTTTCTTT
j_gene: TRBJ1-1; d_gene: -; v_gene: TRBV5-1; abundance: -; CDR3aa: CASSLASGPNTEAFF; CDR3nt: TGCGCCAGCAGCTTGGCATCGGGCCCGAACACTGAAGCTTTCTTT
j_gene: TRBJ2-2; d_gene: -; v_gene: TRBV30; abundance: -; CDR3aa: CASPGQPNTGELFF; CDR3nt: TGTGCCTCCCCCGGGCAGCCTAACACCGGGGAGCTGTTTTTT
j_gene: TRBJ2-6; d_gene: -; v_gene: TRBV5-1; abundance: -; CDR3aa: CASSRLQLRVGGANVLTF; CDR3nt: TGCGCCAGCAGCCGCCTGCAACTTCGGGTGGGCGGGGCCAACGTCCTGACTTTC
j_gene: TRBJ1-3; d_gene: -; v_gene: TRBV4-3; abundance: -; CDR3aa: CASSQDTAGLGNTIYF; CDR3nt: TGCGCCAGCAGCCAAGACACCGCCGGATTAGGAAACACCATATATTTT
j_gene: TRBJ1-1; d_gene: TRBD1; v_gene: TRBV7-2; abundance: few; CDR3aa: CASRERGGVMNTEAFF; CDR3nt: TGTGCCAGCAGAGAAAGAGGGGGCGTAATGAACACTGAAGCTTTCTTT
j_gene: TRBJ1-2; d_gene: TRBD1; v_gene: TRBV29-1; abundance: -; CDR3aa: CSVGRQGRGYTF; CDR3nt: TGCAGCGTTGGGCGACAGGGTCGGGGCTACACCTTC
j_gene: TRBJ2-3; d_gene: TRBD2; v_gene: TRBV6-1; abundance: -; CDR3aa: CASSEWASGGPADTQYF; CDR3nt: TGTGCCAGCAGTGAATGGGCTAGCGGGGGGCCGGCAGATACGCAGTATTTT
j_gene: TRBJ1-4; d_gene: -; v_gene: TRBV5-5; abundance: -; CDR3aa: CASSLGQGDEKLFF; CDR3nt: TGTGCCAGCAGCTTGGGGCAGGGAGATGAAAAACTGTTTTTT
j_gene: TRBJ2-7; d_gene: -; v_gene: TRBV10-3; abundance: -; CDR3aa: CAISESTRTHEQYF; CDR3nt: TGTGCCATCAGTGAGTCGACCCGGACCCACGAGCAGTACTTC
j_gene: TRBJ2-1; d_gene: TRBD1; v_gene: TRBV5-1; abundance: -; CDR3aa: CASSGRQGSNEQFF; CDR3nt: TGCGCCAGCAGCGGAAGACAGGGGAGTAATGAGCAGTTCTTC
j_gene: TRBJ1-3; d_gene: TRBD1; v_gene: TRBV19; abundance: -; CDR3aa: CASYRGAAGNTIYF; CDR3nt: TGTGCCAGTTACAGGGGTGCCGCTGGAAACACCATATATTTT
j_gene: TRBJ2-7; d_gene: -; v_gene: TRBV7-2; abundance: -; CDR3aa: CASSLIRGGHYEQYF; CDR3nt: TGTGCCAGCAGCTTAATCCGCGGGGGCCACTACGAGCAGTACTTC
j_gene: TRBJ2-1; d_gene: -; v_gene: TRBV11-3; abundance: -; CDR3aa: CASSPPTTREYNEQFF; CDR3nt: TGTGCCAGCAGCCCCCCAACGACTAGGGAGTACAATGAGCAGTTCTTC
j_gene: TRBJ1-1; d_gene: TRBD1; v_gene: TRBV29-1; abundance: -; CDR3aa: CSGKPQGALNTEAFF; CDR3nt: TGCAGCGGTAAACCACAGGGGGCACTGAACACTGAAGCTTTCTTT
j_gene: TRBJ2-7; d_gene: TRBD1; v_gene: TRBV6-1; abundance: -; CDR3aa: CASSSGQGLTEQYF; CDR3nt: TGTGCCAGCAGTTCGGGACAGGGACTTACCGAGCAGTACTTC
j_gene: TRBJ1-4; d_gene: -; v_gene: TRBV19; abundance: -; CDR3aa: CATSGLLLGREKLFF; CDR3nt: TGTGCCACAAGTGGGCTTCTCCTCGGGAGGGAAAAACTGTTTTTT
j_gene: TRBJ1-5; d_gene: TRBD1; v_gene: TRBV7-2; abundance: -; CDR3aa: CASSDRDRGIQPQHF; CDR3nt: TGTGCCAGCAGCGACCGGGACAGGGGGATTCAGCCCCAGCATTTT
j_gene: TRBJ2-3; d_gene: TRBD1; v_gene: TRBV9; abundance: -; CDR3aa: CASSPGQGAVSDTQYF; CDR3nt: TGTGCCAGCAGCCCCGGACAGGGGGCAGTAAGTGATACGCAGTATTTT